This T cell receptor (beta chain) originates from a study of blood T cell repertoires in COVID-19. Per the germline V gene, CDR1 is ENHRY and CDR2 is SYGVKD. This CDR3 is 14 amino acids long. The ends lost 2 bases at V and 6 bases at J; junction bases unmatched: 2. Authors' analysis steps: Researchers report that nucleated cell counts were estimated from reference gene primer amplification. The data were produced by immunoSEQ multiplex PCR, yet TCRdb's version contains in-frame clones alone and is incomplete. V, J and clone size are taken as reported in that table, and D and trimming were inferred from the DNA itself. The repertoire holds approximately 270,000 clones, with roughly nine tenths as singletons.

The J gene is TRBJ2-7, the V gene TRBV10-3; 12 bases align to TRBD1. This receptor was identified in a human donor in a cohort exposed to, infected with or recovered from COVID-19 (not recorded which). The donor label of this sample is uncertain. Input material: PBMCs or T cells enriched from blood (not recorded which). CDR3 sequence reads: CAISEGGQGAEQYF. Here the CDR3 DNA reads TGTGCCATCAGTGAGGGGGGACAGGGGGCCGAGCAGTACTTC.